Following are 8 T cell receptor beta chains from one sample sequenced in a study of blood T cell repertoires in COVID-19. The assay was immunoSEQ multiplex PCR, and TCRdb's table has in-frame clones only and misses some. Among a few hundred thousand clones listed, 85% were seen once. Material for sequencing was PBMCs or T cells enriched from blood (not recorded which). The receptor source for this set is a woman in her forties or fifties who had recovered from COVID-19.

This clone was observed a few times. The chain couples TRBV11-2 to TRBJ2-1; 8 bases match TRBD1. CDR3 length: 17 amino acids. With V trimmed by 8 bases and J by 1 base, 13 bases remained unmatched. Germline V gives CDR1 SGHAT, CDR2 FQNNGV. The CDR3: CASRRGQGAYSYNEQFF. The CDR3 nucleotides are TGTGCCAGCCGCCGGGGGCAGGGGGCCTATTCCTACAATGAGCAGTTCTTC.

The rearrangement links TRBV5-1 to TRBJ1-1, with D tentatively TRBD1 (5 bases). Trimming took 2 bases from V and 1 from J, leaving 6 bases between them. Germline V gene lookup returns CDR1 SGHRS and CDR2 YFSETQ. The CDR3 sequence is 13 residues long. Here the CDR3 reads CASSFTGNTEAFF. CDR3 bases: TGCGCCAGCAGCTTTACAGGGAACACTGAAGCTTTCTTT.

This clone turned up a few times. The genes are TRBV11-2 and TRBJ1-1; unclear D gene. Trimming took 1 base from V and 3 from J, leaving 12 bases between them. Germline V gene lookup returns CDR1 SGHAT and CDR2 FQNNGV. The CDR3 spans 15 residues. The CDR3 region is CASSLVRSSDTEAFF. The DNA of the CDR3 is TGTGCCAGCAGCTTAGTCCGCTCATCGGACACTGAAGCTTTCTTT.

The V call is TRBV6-6, the J call TRBJ2-7; 13 nucleotides align to TRBD2. The V gene's germline CDR1 is MNHNY and CDR2 SVGAGI (reference sequence). This CDR3 has 16 residues. After removal of 6 bases from V and 3 bases from J, the junction contained 8 bases not matched to a gene. The CDR3 spells CASRTSGRGGDYEQYF. DNA of the CDR3: TGTGCCAGCAGAACTAGCGGGAGGGGGGGTGACTACGAGCAGTACTTC.

This clone showed up just a few times. V is TRBV19 and J is TRBJ1-1; D call uncertain. Trimming stripped 3 bases from V and 1 base from J, with 6 bases between. This CDR3 has 13 residues. CDR1 and CDR2 from the germline V gene are LNHDA and SQIVND (reference sequence). For the CDR3, the DNA is TGTGCCAGTAGTATTACTACGAACACTGAAGCTTTCTTT. Its translation: CASSITTNTEAFF.

The chain uses TRBV7-2 and TRBJ1-2; 10 bases match TRBD1. V gave up 6 bases and J gave up 8 bases; unmatched junction bases: 9. This CDR3 region has 14 residues. Germline CDR1 SGHTA, CDR2 FQGNSA. CDR3 sequence: CASREGQGTRGYTF. CDR3 in DNA: TGTGCCAGCAGGGAGGGACAGGGGACTCGGGGCTACACCTTC.

V gene TRBV19 combines with J gene TRBJ1-2; the D is unclear. The CDR3 contains 15 residues. The germline V gene encodes CDR1 LNHDA and CDR2 SQIVND (reference sequence). V was shortened by 6 bases and J by 2 bases, with 16 bases between the two germline ends. DNA for the CDR3: TGTGCCAGTAGACGCCTGGAGACGGCGAACTATGGCTACACCTTC. This sequence encodes CASRRLETANYGYTF. Using reference TRBV19 and TRBJ1-2 for the parts outside the CDR3, the full variable domain is DGGITQSPKYLFRKEGQNVTLSCEQNLNHDAMYWYRQDPGQGLRLIYYSQIVNDFQKGDIAEGYSVSREKKESFPLTVTSAQKNPTAFYLCASRRLETANYGYTFGSGTRLTVV.

The V gene is TRBV3-1 (or the pseudogene TRBV3-2), the J gene TRBJ1-5, with 9 bases fitting TRBD1. The CDR3 has 15 amino acids. Germline lookup yields CDR1 LGHDT and CDR2 YNNKEL (reference sequence). J gave up 6 bases and V 3 bases, and 6 bases lay outside the gene matches. This CDR3 reads CASSQSGTGSQPQHF. CDR3 nucleotides: TGTGCCAGCAGCCAGTCCGGGACAGGGAGTCAGCCCCAGCATTTT.